This TCR beta chain was observed in a study of shared clonotypes between healthy human individuals (dated by TCRdb to between 2020 and 2021). Study-wide context: A few men and two women, aged 18 to 49 years, made up the cohort. Blood TCR repertoires of five healthy adults were deeply sequenced to estimate repertoire size and the extent of clonotype sharing between individuals. For each donor, CD4 naive and CD4 memory were each run on three plates, CD8 naive on two plates, and CD8 memory on one plate. Between about 0.8 and 9 billion PBMCs per donor were obtained by leukapheresis. Different laboratories and diverse techniques were used to prepare libraries and sequence TCR repertoires, to increase sequencing depth and limit assay-specific biases. Study-wide conclusions, independent of this receptor: Larger estimated clonotype richness was generally found for naive subsets than for memory subsets. Compared with non-shared clonotypes, clonotypes shared by all four sorted-subset donors had higher generation probabilities. Rarefaction of sorted-subset datasets indicated incomplete sequencing despite the large sequencing depth. Only blood was sampled, and tissue TCR repertoires likely differ from those in blood. When a handful of donors were compared, the shared fraction of clonotypes was about 5.5% for naive CD4, around 4% for naive CD8, more than 2% for memory CD4, and 0.4% for memory CD8. Pairwise subsampling led to the expectation that sequencing depth would affect the degree of clonotype sharing among donors. Because the study included a small number of donors, the genetic and exposure-history diversity represented was limited.

As for this clone: What this receptor recognizes is not known. One base away there is no much larger clone; base qualities are not given.

TCR CDR3 regions were amplified from genomic DNA by multiplex PCR using the deep immunoSEQ assay. For each cell subset, the extracted genomic DNA was distributed evenly across all wells of several immunoSEQ 96-well plates, and each plate served as one replicate. For sorted subsets, around 0.2 ug of genomic DNA, equivalent to around 30,000 T cell genomes, went into each replicate PCR. Purified libraries were measured with a Qubit 3.0 fluorometer, size-checked on a Bioanalyzer 2100, and measured again with the KAPA Library Quantification kit. Every immunoSEQ 96-well plate was sequenced on a separate single-read 150-cycle Illumina NextSeq 550 flow cell. The study's own analysis went as follows. Because the immunoSEQ output included only junctional sequences and no quality scores, the filtering could not be the same as the filtering used for full-length reads. Sequences were annotated with PyIR, a Python wrapper for IgBLAST v1.9, using IMGT germline references to assign V/J genes and CDR3. Reads were removed for weak V/J assignments (E-value above 1e-6), missing CDR3, stop codons, out-of-frame junctions, or ambiguous translated residues. V3J clonotypes were defined as sequences sharing an identical inferred V gene, J gene, and CDR3 amino acid sequence. To compute the percentage overlap between repertoires, the number of shared unique clonotypes was divided by the size of the smaller repertoire. Richness of each repertoire was evaluated using RTK rarefaction, the Chao1 estimator, and Recon v2.1 estimates of unobserved clonotypes. For all TCRbeta clonotypes obtained by the gDNA method from several donors, generation probabilities were computed with OLGA. Not all clones reach the TCRdb copy of this immuneACCESS table, which keeps in-frame sequences only. Checked studies attribute under half of the gap to unresolved V genes and leave the rest unexplained. V, J and clone size are those of that table, while D and trimming were read from the DNA. The sample has fewer than 3 million clones on record, 92% of them singletons. Approximately 0.39% of the sample is taken by the ten largest.

The donors were healthy, HIV-negative adults with no recently reported acute infections or vaccinations. Only Caucasian adults living in Nashville, Tennessee, USA were represented among the donors. Magnetic negative selection was used to enrich CD4+ T cells, after which naive cells were positively selected on CD45RA and the negative fraction became the memory subset. Blood was collected by leukapheresis, and PBMCs were isolated by Ficoll-Histopaque density gradient centrifugation and then cryopreserved in liquid nitrogen vapor phase. Purity and quantity of every magnetically sorted T cell population were checked by analytical flow cytometry. From each sorted fraction, genomic DNA was isolated and quantified by UV absorbance on a Nanodrop 2000c. CDR1 and CDR2 are read off the germline V gene as KGHSH and LQKENI. V drops 4 bases and J drops 2 bases, leaving 11 bases in between. Reading from cysteine to phenylalanine, the CDR3 counts 14 amino acids. Solely the CDR3 DNA is kept, with 42 bases framed from the first base.

The V gene is TRBV18 and the J gene is TRBJ1-1; possibly the D gene is TRBD1, per 6 matching bases. Sequencing was performed on naive CD4+ T cells from PBMCs. The cell subset or site label corresponds to: CD45RA+ positively selected. The sequence was collected from a man between 18 and 35 years old in good health. Some clones in this sample may be carry-over from other donors' samples. The bases are TGTGCCAGCTCACAGTTACAGGGAAACACTGAAGCTTTCTTT. The encoded protein is CASSQLQGNTEAFF.